The rows below give T cell receptor beta chains drawn from one sample of a study of beta chain features in type 1 diabetes. TCRdb's copy holds only in-frame clones and misses some; the assay was immunoSEQ multiplex PCR. The table shows roughly 400,000 clones, with 11% to 15% occurring only once. Source material: naive CD4+ T cells from blood. The receptors stem from a man younger than 40 in good health. CDR3s include the opening cysteine and the closing phenylalanine or tryptophan. The order of the fields is clone size, CDR3 length, J gene, V gene, CDR3 protein. Not every row has a clone size; where given, it reads once, few, many or a size class.

clone size: NA
CDR3 length: 20
J gene: TRBJ2-4
V gene: TRBV4-3
CDR3 protein: CASSQARKGQINGAKNIQYF

clone size: few
CDR3 length: 13
J gene: TRBJ2-7
V gene: TRBV29-1
CDR3 protein: CSVHGQRTYEQYF

clone size: NA
CDR3 length: 13
J gene: TRBJ2-1
V gene: TRBV14
CDR3 protein: CASSQSATGEQFF

clone size: NA
CDR3 length: 12
J gene: TRBJ2-5
V gene: TRBV12-5
CDR3 protein: CASGLVGETQYF

clone size: NA
CDR3 length: 20
J gene: TRBJ2-7
V gene: TRBV4-3
CDR3 protein: CASSNLGGDGLFPRKYEQYF

clone size: NA
CDR3 length: 15
J gene: TRBJ2-5
V gene: TRBV14
CDR3 protein: CASSLRTSGKETQYF

clone size: few
CDR3 length: 11
J gene: TRBJ1-1
V gene: TRBV30
CDR3 protein: CAWSMGTEAFF

clone size: few
CDR3 length: 16
J gene: TRBJ1-5
V gene: TRBV4-2
CDR3 protein: CASSQDRFTATQPQHF

clone size: NA
CDR3 length: 12
J gene: TRBJ2-7
V gene: TRBV7-9
CDR3 protein: CASSSRQYQQYF

clone size: few
CDR3 length: 15
J gene: TRBJ1-3
V gene: TRBV7-2
CDR3 protein: CASSLAQAAGNTIYF

clone size: NA
CDR3 length: 15
J gene: TRBJ2-5
V gene: TRBV9
CDR3 protein: CASSDRDRGQETQYF

clone size: NA
CDR3 length: 15
J gene: TRBJ2-3
V gene: TRBV29-1
CDR3 protein: CSVFRGGSYADTQYF

clone size: NA
CDR3 length: 15
J gene: TRBJ2-4
V gene: TRBV7-2
CDR3 protein: CASSLDQVLKNIQYF

clone size: few
CDR3 length: 13
J gene: TRBJ2-7
V gene: TRBV6-1
CDR3 protein: CASSEGNVGEQYF

clone size: NA
CDR3 length: 15
J gene: TRBJ2-7
V gene: TRBV18
CDR3 protein: CASSSVSGVLSEQYF

clone size: few
CDR3 length: 15
J gene: TRBJ2-5
V gene: TRBV7-2
CDR3 protein: CASRPPGLGKETQYF

clone size: few
CDR3 length: 15
J gene: TRBJ1-2
V gene: TRBV2
CDR3 protein: CASSEIRDRDYGYTF